The present TCR beta chain was sequenced within a study of CDR3 diversity in severe acne. A remark on this clonotype: Mismatch with germline at one junction end may stem from a read error.

The CDR3 contains 14 residues. Per the germline V gene, CDR1 is MRHNA and CDR2 is SNTAGT. TCRdb re-called the PCR reads with MiXCR, one entry per CDR3 protein. This table holds 89,000 or so distinct CDR3 sequences, around 50% found once. This TCR came from a male donor in good health, serving as a control. The chain couples TRBV6-4 to TRBJ2-7; TRBD1 agrees at 8 bases. Sequenced input: blood. CDR3 amino acids: CASSEGQDTGELYF. The CDR3 DNA is TGTGCCAGCAGTGAGGGACAGGACACCGGGGAGCTGTACTTC.